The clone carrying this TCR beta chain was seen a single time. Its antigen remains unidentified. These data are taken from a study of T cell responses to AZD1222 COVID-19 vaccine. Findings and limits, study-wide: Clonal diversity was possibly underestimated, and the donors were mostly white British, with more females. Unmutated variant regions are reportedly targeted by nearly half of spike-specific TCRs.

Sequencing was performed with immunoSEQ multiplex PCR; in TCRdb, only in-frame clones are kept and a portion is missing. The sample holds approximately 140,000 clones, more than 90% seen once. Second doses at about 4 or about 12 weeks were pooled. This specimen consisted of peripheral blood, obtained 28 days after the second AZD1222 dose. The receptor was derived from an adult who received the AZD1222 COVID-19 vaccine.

The CDR3 loop reads CASSKGLAGGLRTDTQYF. The CDR3 region has the DNA TGTGCCAGTAGTAAGGGACTAGCGGGGGGGTTGCGCACAGATACGCAGTATTTT. This chain joins TRBV19 and TRBJ2-3; 16 bases fit TRBD2. With V trimmed by 4 bases and J by 1 base, 5 bases remained unmatched. Germline V gene lookup returns CDR1 LNHDA and CDR2 SQIVND (reference sequence). This CDR3 has 18 residues.